Shown below are 21 T cell receptor beta chains from a single sample sequenced in a study of blood T cell repertoires in COVID-19. The data were produced by immunoSEQ multiplex PCR, yet TCRdb's version contains in-frame clones alone and is incomplete. This table holds a few hundred thousand clones, nearly 90% found once. Material for sequencing was PBMCs or T cells enriched from blood (not recorded which). The origin of the receptors is a woman in her 30s who had recovered from COVID-19.

This clone is a singleton in its sample. The chain links TRBV19 to TRBJ1-1, with TRBD1 matching over 7 bases. Germline loops: CDR1 LNHDA, CDR2 SQIVND (reference sequence). The trim removed 7 bases at V and 9 bases at J, leaving 11 bases unmatched. The CDR3 extends over 13 amino acids. The CDR3 bases are TGTGCCAGTATCGACCCCGGGACAGACAAAGCTTTCTTT. The encoded protein is CASIDPGTDKAFF.

V and J are TRBV7-2 and TRBJ2-7, with 13 bases matching TRBD2. This CDR3 spans 14 amino acids. Per the germline V gene, CDR1 is SGHTA and CDR2 is FQGNSA. J was trimmed by 9 bases and V by 6 bases; bases with no gene match: 8. CDR3 loop: CASRGTSGGAGQYF. CDR3 coding DNA: TGTGCCAGCAGGGGAACTAGCGGGGGGGCCGGGCAGTACTTC.

This clone is a singleton in its sample. V is TRBV5-6 and J is TRBJ2-7, with D unclear. Deletions cut 2 bases from V and 0 bases from J, with 9 bases between. This CDR3 region has 14 residues. The V gene's germline CDR1 is SGHDT and CDR2 YYEEEE. For the CDR3, the DNA is TGTGCCAGCAGCTTTCCGGAGAGCTCCTACGAGCAGTACTTC. Translating gives CASSFPESSYEQYF.

As to this clone: One end of the junction fails to match germline, which may point to a read error. This chain links TRBV9 with TRBJ1-5; D is unresolved. Per germline, CDR1 SGDLS and CDR2 YYNGEE. The CDR3 runs to 14 residues. CDR3 DNA: TGTGCCAGCAGCGTAGGGAATAGCGATCAGCCCCAGCATTTT. As protein: CASSVGNSDQPQHF. Drawing the rest from reference TRBV9 and TRBJ1-5, the complete variable domain is DSGVTQTPKHLITATGQRVTLRCSPRSGDLSVYWYQQSLDQGLQFLIQYYNGEERAKGNILERFSAQQFPDLHSELNLSSLELGDSALYFCASSVGNSDQPQHFGDGTRLSIL.

The gene calls are TRBV7-6 and TRBJ1-2; tentative D call: TRBD1 (5 bases). Germline V gives CDR1 SGHVS, CDR2 FNYEAQ. The CDR3 totals 13 residues. The V gene lost 5 bases and the J gene lost 3 bases, with 10 bases spanning the gap. In DNA, the CDR3 is TGTGCCAGCAGCCAAGGAGGGGACTATGGCTACACCTTC. Encoded protein: CASSQGGDYGYTF.

This clone is a singleton in its sample. Here the CDR3 DNA reads TGTGCCAGCAGTTACTCCCTAGCGGGGGGTTACAATGAGCAGTTCTTC. As protein: CASSYSLAGGYNEQFF. The V call is TRBV6-6, the J call TRBJ2-1, with 11 nucleotides matching TRBD2. The CDR3 contains 16 residues. Trimming took 0 bases from V and 4 from J; bases not matched to a gene: 2. Germline V gene data show CDR1 as MNHNY and CDR2 as SVGAGI (reference sequence).

This rearrangement joins TRBV5-1 to TRBJ2-4; 7 bases match TRBD1. The CDR3 has 16 amino acids. Germline values: CDR1 SGHRS, CDR2 YFSETQ. The ends lost 4 bases at V and 6 bases at J; junction bases unmatched: 13. CDR3 amino acids: CASSTNRGVAGNIQYF. The DNA of the CDR3 is TGCGCCAGCAGCACCAACAGGGGAGTTGCGGGAAACATTCAGTACTTC.

This rearrangement joins TRBV2 to TRBJ1-4; 8 bases match TRBD1. CDR3 size: 14 residues. J lost 7 bases, V lost 9 bases, and 10 bases had no gene match. CDR1 is SNHLY and CDR2 is FYNNEI in the germline V gene. The CDR3 sequence: CASTSRGLGEKLFF. CDR3 nucleotides: TGTGCCAGTACTTCCAGGGGGCTCGGTGAAAAACTGTTTTTT.

The chain carries TRBV5-6 and TRBJ1-1; 8 nucleotides match TRBD1. Germline CDR1 SGHDT, CDR2 YYEEEE. Trimming took 7 bases from V and 9 from J; bases not matched to a gene: 11. This CDR3 has 13 amino acids. The CDR3: CASGYGTGPKAFF. DNA for the CDR3: TGTGCCAGCGGATACGGGACAGGTCCGAAAGCTTTCTTT.

The rearrangement joins TRBV6-5 to TRBJ1-2; D is unresolved. V lost 9 bases, J lost 1 base, and 12 bases lay in between. This CDR3 has 13 amino acids. The germline CDR1 and CDR2 sequences are MNHEY and SVGAGI. DNA of the CDR3: TGTGCCAGTAGATGGGCGAATAACTATGGCTACACCTTC. Encoded protein: CASRWANNYGYTF.

This clone was observed a few times. This chain links TRBV25-1 with TRBJ2-3, with 7 bases lining up with TRBD1. The CDR3 totals 16 residues. The ends lost 4 bases at V and 5 bases at J; junction bases unmatched: 12. Germline V CDR1 and CDR2: MGHDK, SYGVNS. DNA of the CDR3: TGTGCCAGCAGTGGGATAACCGGGACAGCTGAAGATACGCAGTATTTT. This codes for CASSGITGTAEDTQYF. Filled out from reference TRBV25-1 and TRBJ2-3, the complete variable domain reads EADIYQTPRYLVIGTGKKITLECSQTMGHDKMYWYQQDPGMELHLIHYSYGVNSTEKGDLSSESTVSRIRTEHFPLTLESARPSHTSQYLCASSGITGTAEDTQYFGPGTRLTVL.

This rearrangement joins TRBV16 to TRBJ1-1; the D is unclear. This CDR3 is built from 15 residues. CDR1 KGHSY and CDR2 FQNENV come from the germline V gene. The germline V and J ends were trimmed by 0 bases and 2 bases, with 10 bases remaining between them. The CDR3: CASSQSTGYNTEAFF. The DNA of the CDR3 is TGTGCCAGCAGCCAATCGACCGGGTACAACACTGAAGCTTTCTTT.

The gene calls are TRBV10-3 and TRBJ1-2; possibly TRBD1 for D (5 bases). This CDR3 has 17 amino acids. The V and J ends lost 6 bases and 4 bases respectively, with 24 bases between them. Germline lookup yields CDR1 ENHRY and CDR2 SYGVKD. The CDR3 DNA sequence: TGTGCCATCAGGGGCTCCACGGACACCCCTGTGAGCTATGGCTACACCTTC. Translating it yields CAIRGSTDTPVSYGYTF.

The rearrangement uses TRBV5-1 and TRBJ1-6, with D unclear. CDR1 and CDR2 (germline): SGHRS, YFSETQ. The V end was cut by 4 bases, the J end by 7 bases, with 15 bases between. CDR3 length: 15 amino acids. The CDR3 region has the DNA TGCGCCAGCAGCCCCTGGGCACCGGTGAATTCACCCCTCCACTTT. Its translation: CASSPWAPVNSPLHF.

This sequence joins TRBV9 and TRBJ1-1; D ambiguous. This CDR3 contains 14 residues. Germline CDR1 is SGDLS and CDR2 is YYNGEE. The V end was cut by 0 bases, the J end by 1 base, with 7 bases between. The chain's CDR3 is CASSVDHGNTEAFF. CDR3 bases: TGTGCCAGCAGCGTAGATCACGGGAACACTGAAGCTTTCTTT.

This clone was counted many times. The chain recombines TRBV6-4 with TRBJ2-3; 12 bases fit TRBD2. J was trimmed by 2 bases and V by 3 bases; bases with no gene match: 3. This CDR3 has 16 residues. Germline values: CDR1 MRHNA, CDR2 SNTAGT. This CDR3 reads CASSDTSGGPTDTQYF. CDR3 in DNA: TGTGCCAGCAGTGATACTAGCGGGGGGCCCACAGATACGCAGTATTTT.

For this clone: Other DNA variants within this sample encode the same CDR3. The chain employs TRBV19 and TRBJ1-3; TRBD1 agrees at 7 bases. The CDR3 length is 14 residues. V was clipped by 6 bases and J by 1 base; unmatched bases: 3. Germline V gives CDR1 LNHDA, CDR2 SQIVND (reference sequence). Here the CDR3 DNA reads TGTGCCAGTAGCAGACAGGGTTCTGGAAACACCATATATTTT. It is translated as CASSRQGSGNTIYF.

V and J are TRBV7-9 and TRBJ2-7, with D perhaps TRBD1 (6 bases). Germline V CDR1 and CDR2: SEHNR, FQNEAQ (reference sequence). Trimming took 3 bases from V and 1 from J, leaving 13 bases between them. The CDR3 contains 15 residues. CDR3 coding DNA: TGTGCCAGCAGCTTGGGGGCGACGGTTTCCTACGAGCAGTACTTC. Its protein is CASSLGATVSYEQYF.

A remark on this clone: Sequence at one end of the junction differs from germline and may be a read error. V is TRBV7-9 and J is TRBJ2-1; weak D call: TRBD2 (5 bases). Germline assignment: CDR1 SEHNR and CDR2 FQNEAQ (reference sequence). The CDR3 contains 14 residues. CDR3 DNA sequence: TGTGCCAGCAGATTAGGCCGGGACTACAATGAGCAGTTCTTC. Protein sequence: CASRLGRDYNEQFF.

The chain uses TRBV5-1 and TRBJ1-1; D remains ambiguous. Trimming took off 1 base at V and 2 bases at J, with 12 bases between the two ends. The germline V gene has CDR1 SGHRS and CDR2 YFSETQ. The CDR3 totals 15 residues. CDR3 nucleotides: TGCGCCAGCAGCTTGTCGTCACACCCTAACACTGAAGCTTTCTTT. Residues: CASSLSSHPNTEAFF.

CDR3 nucleotides: TGCGCCAGCAGCTTTCCGGGACAGGGCGGTCGGGAGCAGTACTTC. This translates into CASSFPGQGGREQYF. The V call is TRBV5-1, the J call TRBJ2-7; 9 bases line up with TRBD1. CDR3 length: 15 amino acids. Germline V lookup: CDR1 SGHRS, CDR2 YFSETQ. V shed 2 bases, J shed 7 bases, and the junction held 10 bases outside the gene matches.